This is a list of T cell receptor beta chains from one sample in a study of cytomegalovirus exposure and HLA in healthy donors. Using immunoSEQ multiplex PCR, the repertoire was profiled, and TCRdb retains in-frame clones only, with some absent. The table shows roughly 150,000 clones, with approximately 73% occurring only once. The material sequenced was PBMCs. Receptors were obtained from a woman between 18 and 29 years old in good health and CMV-seronegative. The CDR3 runs from the conserved cysteine through the conserved F or W. Each record gives: J gene, CDR3 length, clone size, V gene, D gene, CDR3 protein, CDR3 DNA. D genes are given only for firm matches. Some rows mark clone size as missing; the rest say once, few, many or name a class of expanded clone.

TRBJ2-5,13,NA,TRBV7-9,NA,CASSALPQETQYF,TGTGCCAGCAGCGCCCTACCCCAAGAGACCCAGTACTTC
TRBJ1-1,15,few,TRBV4-3,NA,CASSQRATENTEAFF,TGCGCCAGCAGCCAACGCGCCACAGAGAACACTGAAGCTTTCTTT
TRBJ2-3,15,once,TRBV9,NA,CASSVNPTGTDTQYF,TGTGCCAGCAGCGTAAATCCCACAGGAACAGATACGCAGTATTTT
TRBJ2-7,15,NA,TRBV7-2,TRBD2,CASSLYGTTNYEQYF,TGTGCCAGCAGCTTATATGGGACTACGAACTACGAGCAGTACTTC
TRBJ1-2,13,NA,TRBV7-3,NA,CASSYTGLYGYTF,TGTGCCAGCAGCTATACAGGGCTCTATGGCTACACCTTC
TRBJ2-1,16,NA,TRBV7-8,TRBD2,CASSSTSGRAFNEQFF,TGTGCCAGCAGCTCTACTAGCGGGAGGGCCTTTAATGAGCAGTTCTTC
TRBJ2-3,15,NA,TRBV18,NA,CASSPEETSTDTQYF,TGTGCCAGCTCACCAGAAGAAACTAGCACAGATACGCAGTATTTT
TRBJ2-7,18,once,TRBV7-2,TRBD2,CASSLAFRESGGADEQYF,TGTGCCAGCAGCTTAGCCTTCCGGGAGAGCGGGGGGGCGGACGAGCAGTACTTC
TRBJ2-5,14,NA,TRBV18,NA,CASSPPNSLETQYF,TGTGCCAGCTCACCACCTAATTCCTTGGAGACCCAGTACTTC
TRBJ1-2,16,once,TRBV19,TRBD1,CASSPQTGVAAGGYTF,TGTGCCAGTAGTCCCCAGACAGGGGTGGCCGCCGGTGGCTACACCTTC
TRBJ1-5,14,NA,TRBV19,NA,CASTRTSGVQPQHF,TGTGCCAGTACCCGGACTTCAGGCGTCCAGCCCCAGCATTTT
TRBJ2-1,15,NA,TRBV7-8,TRBD2,CASSDGAGNYNEQFF,TGTGCCAGCAGCGATGGAGCGGGGAACTACAATGAGCAGTTCTTC
TRBJ2-2,16,NA,TRBV15,TRBD2,CATSRGLAGGTGELFF,TGTGCCACCAGCAGAGGACTAGCGGGGGGCACCGGGGAGCTGTTTTTT
TRBJ2-1,13,NA,TRBV4-3,NA,CASSQVDSREQFF,TGCGCCAGCAGCCAGGTCGACTCCCGCGAGCAGTTCTTC
TRBJ1-2,16,few,TRBV6-5,NA,CASSYSERGGEPGYTF,TGTGCCAGCAGTTACTCGGAGAGGGGAGGGGAACCTGGCTACACCTTC
TRBJ1-4,14,NA,TRBV5-5,TRBD1,CASRQGATNEKLFF,TGTGCCAGCAGACAGGGGGCAACTAATGAAAAACTGTTTTTT
TRBJ1-1,14,NA,TRBV7-9,TRBD1,CASSLQGANTEAFF,TGTGCCAGCAGCTTACAGGGGGCGAACACTGAAGCTTTCTTT
TRBJ2-7,14,few,TRBV6-1,TRBD1,CATGTGTVTYEQYF,TGTGCCACGGGCACCGGGACAGTGACCTACGAGCAGTACTTC
TRBJ2-3,13,NA,TRBV19,NA,CATGRGAPDTQYF,TGTGCGACCGGCAGGGGAGCGCCAGATACGCAGTATTTT
TRBJ2-7,11,few,TRBV21-1,NA,CASHRAYEQYF,TGTGCCAGCCACAGAGCCTACGAGCAGTACTTC
TRBJ1-2,13,NA,TRBV6-5,NA,CASSYGGNYGYTF,TGTGCCAGCAGTTACGGGGGGAACTATGGCTACACCTTC
TRBJ1-1,11,few,TRBV30,TRBD1,CAWDRDTEAFF,TGTGCCTGGGACAGGGACACTGAAGCTTTCTTT
TRBJ1-1,17,few,TRBV10-3,TRBD1,CAISESDRGTVNTEAFF,TGTGCCATCAGTGAGTCGGACAGGGGAACTGTGAACACTGAAGCTTTCTTT
TRBJ2-1,17,NA,TRBV7-6,NA,CASSLPAALSSYNEQFF,TGTGCCAGCAGCTTACCCGCGGCTCTGAGCTCCTACAATGAGCAGTTCTTC
TRBJ2-5,19,NA,TRBV5-1,TRBD2,CASSQPSVLAGGTRGTQYF,TGCGCCAGCAGCCAACCCTCCGTTTTGGCGGGGGGGACTCGGGGGACCCAGTACTTC
TRBJ2-3,16,NA,TRBV10-3,TRBD2,CAISGAGLADTDTQYF,TGTGCCATCAGTGGGGCAGGACTAGCGGACACAGATACGCAGTATTTT
TRBJ1-2,16,NA,TRBV11-2,NA,CASSRMDISSQGGYTF,TGTGCCAGCAGCCGTATGGACATCTCCTCGCAAGGAGGCTACACCTTC
TRBJ1-4,12,NA,TRBV27,NA,CASGKINEKLFF,TGTGCCTCCGGGAAAATTAATGAAAAACTGTTTTTT
TRBJ1-4,15,NA,TRBV4-2,NA,CASSHFGTPIEKLFF,TGTGCCAGCAGCCATTTCGGGACACCGATTGAAAAACTGTTTTTT
TRBJ2-1,15,NA,TRBV7-3,NA,CASSHGGQTYNEQFF,TGTGCCAGCAGCCACGGCGGACAGACCTACAATGAGCAGTTCTTC
TRBJ2-3,19,NA,TRBV28,TRBD1,CASSPPFRTGTVSTDTQYF,TGTGCCAGCAGTCCTCCGTTCCGAACAGGGACAGTCAGCACAGATACGCAGTATTTT
TRBJ2-1,15,NA,TRBV7-9,NA,CSSSPGLLSYNEQFF,TGTTCCAGCAGCCCTGGACTACTCTCCTACAATGAGCAGTTCTTC
TRBJ2-1,16,once,TRBV7-8,NA,CASSPRYGSGYNEQFF,TGTGCCAGCAGCCCCCGCTATGGGTCAGGCTACAATGAGCAGTTCTTC
TRBJ1-1,16,NA,TRBV5-6,NA,CASSLGVSAGDTEAFF,TGTGCCAGCAGCTTGGGCGTGAGCGCAGGGGACACTGAAGCTTTCTTT
TRBJ2-3,14,NA,TRBV19,NA,CASSISSGTDTQYF,TGTGCCAGTAGTATTTCTAGCGGCACAGATACGCAGTATTTT
TRBJ2-1,12,once,TRBV21-1,NA,CASSARCGEQFF,TGTGCCAGCAGCGCCCGGTGTGGTGAGCAGTTCTTC
TRBJ1-5,15,NA,TRBV6-5,TRBD1,CASSWTGDENQPQHF,TGTGCCAGCAGTTGGACAGGGGATGAGAATCAGCCCCAGCATTTT
TRBJ2-4,16,NA,TRBV2,NA,CASSEAARQAKNIQYF,TGTGCCAGCAGTGAAGCAGCGCGTCAGGCCAAAAACATTCAGTACTTC
TRBJ1-1,14,NA,TRBV7-6,NA,CASSERDSITEAFF,TGTGCCAGCAGCGAGCGCGATTCCATCACTGAAGCTTTCTTT
TRBJ2-5,12,NA,TRBV7-9,NA,CASSLEEKEQYF,TGTGCCAGCAGCTTAGAGGAGAAGGAGCAGTACTTC
TRBJ2-1,14,NA,TRBV12-1,NA,CASRNDSSYNEQFF,TGTGCCAGCAGGAACGACAGCTCCTACAATGAGCAGTTCTTC
TRBJ2-1,17,NA,TRBV7-9,NA,CASSPPRGPDSYNEQFF,TGTGCCAGCAGCCCCCCCCGCGGGCCCGACTCCTACAATGAGCAGTTCTTC
TRBJ2-5,16,few,TRBV7-2,TRBD2,CASSPPRVAGQETQYF,TGTGCCAGCAGTCCCCCTCGGGTAGCGGGCCAAGAGACCCAGTACTTC
TRBJ1-2,15,NA,TRBV7-9,TRBD1,CASSWRQGDGYGYTF,TGTGCCAGCAGCTGGCGACAGGGGGACGGCTATGGCTACACCTTC
TRBJ1-6,13,NA,TRBV7-2,NA,CASRPYGDSPLHF,TGTGCCAGCAGACCATACGGGGATTCACCCCTCCACTTT
TRBJ1-3,15,NA,TRBV9,NA,CASSPRFSSGNTIYF,TGTGCCAGCAGCCCCCGCTTCAGCTCTGGAAACACCATATATTTT
TRBJ2-1,12,NA,TRBV15,NA,CATSRASGEQFF,TGTGCCACCAGCAGAGCCAGTGGTGAGCAGTTCTTC
TRBJ2-5,15,NA,TRBV7-9,TRBD2,CASSQMLAGVETQYF,TGTGCCAGCAGCCAAATGCTAGCGGGCGTAGAGACCCAGTACTTC
TRBJ1-5,16,NA,TRBV28,NA,CASSHGGGTPNQPQHF,TGTGCCAGCAGTCACGGAGGCGGGACCCCCAATCAGCCCCAGCATTTT
TRBJ2-1,15,NA,TRBV27,NA,CASRITGSSYNEQFF,TGTGCCAGCAGGATAACAGGGAGCTCCTACAATGAGCAGTTCTTC
TRBJ1-4,14,NA,TRBV5-6,NA,CASSYQQGFEKLFF,TGTGCCAGCAGCTACCAACAGGGTTTTGAAAAACTGTTTTTT
TRBJ1-5,15,NA,TRBV4-1,NA,CASSHFGPWRQPQHF,TGCGCCAGCAGCCACTTCGGACCCTGGAGGCAGCCCCAGCATTTT
TRBJ1-3,14,NA,TRBV5-4,NA,CASSWQGSGNTIYF,TGTGCCAGCAGTTGGCAGGGGTCTGGAAACACCATATATTTT
TRBJ1-2,16,NA,TRBV18,NA,CASSPPNRALPYGYTF,TGTGCCAGCTCACCACCGAACAGGGCACTCCCATATGGCTACACCTTC
TRBJ1-4,14,once,TRBV19,NA,CASSGRTVNEKLFF,TGTGCCAGTAGTGGACGGACAGTTAATGAAAAACTGTTTTTT
TRBJ2-2,21,NA,TRBV27,TRBD2,CASSSRSGGRGLAVGTGELFF,TGTGCCAGCAGTTCCCGATCAGGCGGCCGAGGACTAGCGGTTGGCACCGGGGAGCTGTTTTTT
TRBJ2-7,13,NA,TRBV29-1,TRBD2,CSALGGGIYEQYF,TGCAGCGCCCTCGGGGGGGGTATCTACGAGCAGTACTTC
TRBJ2-3,14,NA,TRBV18,TRBD2,CASSLGLATDTQYF,TGTGCCAGCTCATTGGGACTAGCAACGGATACGCAGTATTTT
TRBJ2-2,16,NA,TRBV5-1,NA,CASSAYGSENTGELFF,TGCGCCAGCAGCGCTTATGGTAGCGAGAACACCGGGGAGCTGTTTTTT